Listed here are 8 T cell receptor beta chains from one sample, sequenced in a study of Ad26.COV2.S vaccination and SARS-CoV-2 variants. Using immunoSEQ multiplex PCR, the repertoire was profiled, and TCRdb retains in-frame clones only, with some absent. This sample has 180,000 or so clones, with around nine tenths found just once. The source material was peripheral blood, sampled after recovery from COVID-19. These receptors were obtained from a human donor who had recovered from COVID-19.

The chain carries TRBV5-4 and TRBJ2-5, with 9 bases identical to TRBD1. CDR3 length equals 16 residues. CDR1 SGHNT and CDR2 YYREEE come from the germline V gene (reference sequence). The V gene end was trimmed by 3 bases and the J gene end by 0 bases; junction bases not matched to a gene: 6. CDR3: CASSYWDRADQETQYF. DNA for the CDR3: TGTGCCAGCAGCTACTGGGACAGGGCGGACCAAGAGACCCAGTACTTC. The whole variable domain, remainder taken from reference TRBV5-4 and TRBJ2-5, is ETGVTQSPTHLIKTRGQQVTLRCSSQSGHNTVSWYQQALGQGPQFIFQYYREEENGRGNFPPRFSGLQFPNYSSELNVNALELDDSALYLCASSYWDRADQETQYFGPGTRLLVL.

This clone was seen just once. This chain connects TRBV2 to TRBJ2-2; tentatively, D is TRBD2 (6 bases). The length of the CDR3 is 18 residues. V dropped 4 bases and J dropped 6 bases, with 24 bases sitting between them. In germline, CDR1 is SNHLY, CDR2 FYNNEI. CDR3 loop: CASSGVWASEDGAGELFF. The CDR3 DNA reads as TGTGCCAGCAGTGGAGTCTGGGCTAGCGAGGATGGAGCCGGGGAGCTGTTTTTT.

The rearrangement links TRBV14 to TRBJ2-1; 8 bases are a match to TRBD1. J gave up 5 bases and V 4 bases, and 13 bases lay outside the gene matches. Germline V gives CDR1 SGHDN, CDR2 FVKESK. The CDR3 covers 17 residues. The CDR3 DNA sequence: TGTGCCAGCAGCCCAGGAGGTTGGACAGGGCTTAACAATGAGCAGTTCTTC. This sequence encodes CASSPGGWTGLNNEQFF.

The chain employs TRBV2 and TRBJ2-7, with D possibly being TRBD1 or TRBD2 (6 bases each). The germline gives CDR1 SNHLY, CDR2 FYNNEI. This CDR3 is 12 amino acids long. The V gene lost 5 bases and the J gene lost 3 bases, with 8 bases spanning the gap. CDR3 sequence reads: CASSKGGYEQYF. The CDR3 bases are TGTGCCAGCAGTAAGGGGGGCTACGAGCAGTACTTC.

V gene TRBV27 combines with J gene TRBJ2-7, with D uncertain. Trimming left V 8 bases short and J 3 bases short, with 14 bases between. Germline values: CDR1 MNHEY, CDR2 SMNVEV (reference sequence). There are 13 residues in the CDR3. The CDR3 loop is CASSLSGLYEQYF. CDR3 nucleotides: TGTGCCAGCTCCCTTTCGGGTCTCTACGAGCAGTACTTC.

The chain couples TRBV7-9 to TRBJ1-1; 7 bases align to TRBD1. This CDR3 region has 14 residues. V was pared by 4 bases and J by 7 bases, with 9 bases of the junction left unmatched. CDR1 is SEHNR, CDR2 FQNEAQ, per germline (reference sequence). CDR3 region: CASSSQTGKGEAFF. Here the CDR3 DNA reads TGTGCCAGCAGCTCCCAGACAGGGAAAGGTGAAGCTTTCTTT.

The V gene is TRBV18, the J gene TRBJ1-5; a weak D match, TRBD1 (5 bases). Deletions cut 3 bases from V and 3 bases from J, with 12 bases between. The CDR3 consists of 15 residues. Germline CDR1 reads KGHSH; CDR2 reads LQKENI. The CDR3 DNA reads as TGTGCCAGCTCACCGCAGGGCGTAATCAATCAGCCCCAGCATTTT. This gives the protein CASSPQGVINQPQHF.

V gene TRBV4-2 combines with J gene TRBJ1-5; D remains ambiguous. Germline V lookup: CDR1 LGHNA, CDR2 YNFKEQ. Trimming cost V 0 bases and J 9 bases, with 15 bases left between them. This CDR3 contains 15 residues. Written as DNA, the CDR3 is TGTGCCAGCAGCCAAGACCAACTCGGAGTCCGGCCCCAGCATTTT. Its protein product is CASSQDQLGVRPQHF.